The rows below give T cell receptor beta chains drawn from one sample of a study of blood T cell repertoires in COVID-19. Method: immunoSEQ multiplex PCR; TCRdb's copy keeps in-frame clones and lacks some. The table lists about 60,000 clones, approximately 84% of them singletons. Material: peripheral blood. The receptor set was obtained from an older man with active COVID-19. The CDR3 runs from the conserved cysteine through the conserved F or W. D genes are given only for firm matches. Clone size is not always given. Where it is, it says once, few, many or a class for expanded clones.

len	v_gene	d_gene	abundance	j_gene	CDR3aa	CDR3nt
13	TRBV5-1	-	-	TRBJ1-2	CASNTGWDYGYTF	TGCGCCAGCAACACAGGGTGGGACTATGGCTACACCTTC
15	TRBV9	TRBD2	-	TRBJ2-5	CASSVAGGNQETQYF	TGTGCCAGCAGCGTAGCGGGAGGTAACCAAGAGACCCAGTACTTC
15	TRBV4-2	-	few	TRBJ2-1	CASSQESVGHNEQFF	TGTGCCAGCAGCCAAGAGTCCGTGGGCCACAATGAGCAGTTCTTC
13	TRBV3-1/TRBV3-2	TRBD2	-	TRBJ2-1	CASEGGRHNEQFF	TGTGCCAGTGAGGGAGGGCGGCACAATGAGCAGTTCTTC
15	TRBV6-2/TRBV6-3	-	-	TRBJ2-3	CASSYLDKATDTQYF	TGTGCCAGCAGTTACTTAGACAAGGCCACAGATACGCAGTATTTT
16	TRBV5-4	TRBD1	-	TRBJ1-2	CASSLVPDRGLDGYTF	TGTGCCAGCAGCTTGGTTCCTGACAGGGGGCTTGATGGCTACACCTTC
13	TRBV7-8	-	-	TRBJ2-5	CASSLDRDGTQYF	TGTGCCAGCAGCTTAGACAGGGACGGGACCCAGTACTTC
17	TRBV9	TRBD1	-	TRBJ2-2	CASSFRQGAEVTGELFF	TGTGCCAGCAGCTTCAGACAGGGAGCGGAGGTCACCGGGGAGCTGTTTTTT
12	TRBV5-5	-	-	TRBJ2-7	CASSLDSSEQYF	TGTGCCAGCAGCTTGGACAGCAGCGAGCAGTACTTC
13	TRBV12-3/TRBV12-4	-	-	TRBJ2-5	CASRVQDQETQYF	TGTGCCAGCAGGGTCCAGGACCAAGAGACCCAGTACTTC
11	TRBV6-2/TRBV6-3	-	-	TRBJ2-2	CASSSYGELFF	TGTGCCAGCAGTTCCTACGGGGAGCTGTTTTTT
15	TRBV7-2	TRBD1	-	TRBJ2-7	CASRNRDRGIYEQYF	TGTGCCAGCAGAAACCGGGACAGGGGTATCTACGAGCAGTACTTC
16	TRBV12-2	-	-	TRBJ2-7	CASRFLDRGPTYEQYF	TGTGCAAGTCGCTTCCTAGACAGGGGGCCTACCTACGAGCAGTACTTC
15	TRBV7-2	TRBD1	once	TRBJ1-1	CASSQAQGALGEAFF	TGTGCCAGCAGCCAGGCTCAGGGGGCCCTGGGTGAAGCTTTCTTT
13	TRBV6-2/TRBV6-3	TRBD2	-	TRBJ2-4	CASSFEGGGIQYF	TGTGCCAGCAGTTTTGAAGGCGGGGGGATCCAGTACTTC
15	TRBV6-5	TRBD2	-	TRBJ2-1	CASRLAGSSYNEQFF	TGTGCCAGCAGATTAGCGGGAAGCTCCTACAATGAGCAGTTCTTC
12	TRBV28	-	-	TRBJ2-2	CASSRDSGELFF	TGTGCCAGCAGCCGGGATTCCGGGGAGCTGTTTTTT
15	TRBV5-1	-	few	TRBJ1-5	CASSPFARGYQPQHF	TGCGCCAGCAGCCCTTTCGCCAGGGGCTATCAGCCCCAGCATTTT
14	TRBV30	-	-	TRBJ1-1	CAWRNGRGNTEAFF	TGTGCCTGGAGAAATGGCAGGGGAAACACTGAAGCTTTCTTT
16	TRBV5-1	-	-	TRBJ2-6	CASRPNSGVGANVLTF	TGCGCCAGCAGGCCTAATTCAGGGGTCGGGGCCAACGTCCTGACTTTC
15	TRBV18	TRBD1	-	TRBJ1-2	CASSPPVTGGYGYTF	TGTGCCAGCTCACCACCGGTCACAGGGGGCTATGGCTACACCTTC
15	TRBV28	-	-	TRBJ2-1	CASSFPQGRYNEQFF	TGTGCCAGCAGTTTTCCACAGGGTCGCTACAATGAGCAGTTCTTC
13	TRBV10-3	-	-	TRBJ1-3	CAITGTTGNTIYF	TGTGCCATCACCGGGACTACTGGAAACACCATATATTTT
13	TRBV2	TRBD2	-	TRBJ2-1	CASSLGRDNEQFF	TGTGCCAGCAGCCTCGGGAGGGACAATGAGCAGTTCTTC
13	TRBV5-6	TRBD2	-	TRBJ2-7	CASSYYGTPPSGF	TGTGCCAGCAGCTATTACGGGACCCCACCTAGCGGCTTC
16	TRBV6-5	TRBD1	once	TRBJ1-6	CASSYSLMTGDSPLHF	TGTGCCAGCAGTTACTCGTTAATGACAGGGGATTCACCCCTCCACTTT
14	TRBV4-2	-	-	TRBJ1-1	CASSQRQQNTEAFF	TGTGCCAGCAGCCAGAGACAACAGAACACTGAAGCTTTCTTT
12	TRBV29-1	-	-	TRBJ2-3	CSVTTTLDTQYF	TGCAGCGTTACAACTACCTTGGATACGCAGTATTTT
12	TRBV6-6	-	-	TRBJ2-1	CASSELGNEQFF	TGTGCCAGCAGTGAGCTAGGCAATGAGCAGTTCTTC
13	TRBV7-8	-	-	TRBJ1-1	CASSLTVRTEAFF	TGTGCCAGCAGCTTAACAGTTCGAACTGAAGCTTTCTTT
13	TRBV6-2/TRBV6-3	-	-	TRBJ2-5	CASSRTDQETQYF	TGTGCCAGCAGCAGGACAGACCAAGAGACCCAGTACTTC
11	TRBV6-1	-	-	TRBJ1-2	CASSEARSAAF	TGTGCCAGCAGTGAAGCCCGTAGTGCGGCCTTC
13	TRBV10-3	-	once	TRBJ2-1	CATSERGGDEQFF	TGTGCCACCAGTGAACGGGGTGGAGATGAGCAGTTCTTC
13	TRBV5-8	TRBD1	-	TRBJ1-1	CASSRGQGSLAFF	TGTGCCAGCAGTCGTGGACAGGGTTCATTAGCTTTCTTT
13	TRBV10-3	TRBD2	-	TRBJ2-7	CAISAGGGYEQYF	TGTGCCATCAGTGCCGGCGGGGGCTACGAGCAGTACTTC
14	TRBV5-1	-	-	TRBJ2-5	CASSLSSFSETQYF	TGCGCCAGCAGCTTGTCTTCTTTTAGTGAGACCCAGTACTTC
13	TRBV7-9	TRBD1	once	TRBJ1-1	CASSVGQGVEAFF	TGTGCCAGCAGCGTCGGACAGGGGGTTGAAGCTTTCTTT
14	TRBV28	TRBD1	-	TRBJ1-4	CASSRTGSGEKLFF	TGTGCCAGCAGTCGGACAGGGAGCGGTGAAAAACTGTTTTTT
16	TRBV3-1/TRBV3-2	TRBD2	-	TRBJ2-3	CASSQDPGGGGVTQYF	TGTGCCAGCAGCCAAGATCCGGGAGGGGGTGGGGTGACGCAGTATTTT
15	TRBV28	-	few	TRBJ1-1	CASRPTGSMNTEAFF	TGTGCCAGCAGACCTACAGGGTCTATGAACACTGAAGCTTTCTTT
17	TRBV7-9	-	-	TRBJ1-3	CASSLLMGGSSGNTIYF	TGTGCCAGCAGCTTATTGATGGGGGGTTCCTCTGGAAACACCATATATTTT
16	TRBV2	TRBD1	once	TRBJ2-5	CASSELDRGPVETQYF	TGTGCCAGCAGTGAACTGGACAGGGGGCCCGTAGAGACCCAGTACTTC
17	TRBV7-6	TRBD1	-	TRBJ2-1	CASSLRPTGGYYNEQFF	TGTGCCAGCAGCTTACGACCGACAGGGGGTTATTACAATGAGCAGTTCTTC
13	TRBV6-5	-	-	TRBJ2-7	CASTPRTLYEQYF	TGTGCCAGCACCCCCAGGACTCTCTACGAGCAGTACTTC
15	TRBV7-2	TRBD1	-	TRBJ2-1	CASSLDGQGKYEQFF	TGTGCCAGCAGCTTAGACGGACAGGGTAAGTATGAGCAGTTCTTC
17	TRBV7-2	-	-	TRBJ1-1	CASSLVPGGRGDTEAFF	TGTGCCAGCAGCTTAGTCCCCGGCGGGCGGGGAGACACTGAAGCTTTCTTT
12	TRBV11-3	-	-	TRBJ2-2	CASSLAVGELFF	TGTGCCAGCAGCTTAGCGGTCGGGGAGCTGTTTTTT
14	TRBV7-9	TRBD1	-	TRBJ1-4	CASSSTGTNEKLFF	TGTGCCAGCAGCTCGACAGGGACTAATGAAAAACTGTTTTTT
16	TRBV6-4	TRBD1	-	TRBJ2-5	CASCSPRDRGQETQYF	TGTGCCAGCTGTAGTCCCCGGGACAGGGGGCAAGAGACCCAGTACTTC
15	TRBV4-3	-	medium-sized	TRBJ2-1	CASSQETIRYNEQFF	TGCGCCAGCAGCCAAGAGACTATCCGGTACAATGAGCAGTTCTTC
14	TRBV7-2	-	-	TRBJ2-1	CASSTQDYSNEQFF	TGTGCCAGCAGCACCCAGGACTACTCGAATGAGCAGTTCTTC
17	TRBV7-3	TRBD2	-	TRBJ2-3	CASSSGRTSGTTDTQYF	TGTGCCAGCAGCTCCGGTCGGACTAGCGGTACCACAGATACGCAGTATTTT